The 32 T cell receptor beta chains below were found in one sample sequenced in a study of blood T cell repertoires in COVID-19 (TCRdb year 2020). Library prep was done by the immunoSEQ multiplex PCR assay. TCRdb took over this immuneACCESS table, retaining in-frame rearrangements with V and J assigned. Such tables are incomplete; in checked studies, under half of the missing clones stem from an unresolved V gene, and the remainder is unexplained. This sample comprises 60,000 to 80,000 clones, more than 70% of them detected only once. 7.5% to 9% of the sample is held by the ten biggest clonotypes. Sequenced input: peripheral blood. These receptors all come from a man in his fifties with active COVID-19.

This clone was seen once. J is TRBJ2-1 and V is TRBV5-6; D might be TRBD2 (6 bases). The CDR3 covers 16 residues. The germline V gene has CDR1 SGHDT and CDR2 YYEEEE. Trimming cost V 0 bases and J 7 bases, with 17 bases left between them. CDR3 DNA: TGTGCCAGCAGCTTGGCGTTCCAGGGAGGTTTGAATGAGCAGTTCTTC. Encoded protein: CASSLAFQGGLNEQFF.

The V gene is TRBV20-1, the J gene TRBJ1-1; D is uncertain. Trimming took 6 bases from V and 6 from J, leaving 8 bases between them. The germline gives CDR1 DFQATT, CDR2 SNEGSKA (reference sequence). This CDR3 has 10 residues. The CDR3 protein is CSASFSEAFF. The CDR3 bases are TGCAGTGCATCCTTCTCTGAAGCTTTCTTT.

The chain joins TRBV5-1 to TRBJ2-7, with D possibly being TRBD2 (5 bases). Germline V gene data show CDR1 as SGHRS and CDR2 as YFSETQ. This CDR3 is built from 14 residues. Deletions cut 4 bases from V and 6 bases from J, with 17 bases between. CDR3 sequence (DNA): TGCGCCAGCAGCCCCCACGGGGATACCGTCGAGCAGTACTTC. Its protein is CASSPHGDTVEQYF.

The rearrangement joins TRBV12-5 to TRBJ1-4; 7 bases align to TRBD1. The CDR3 contains 13 residues. Germline V gives CDR1 LGHNT, CDR2 FRNRAP. J lost 8 bases, V lost 5 bases, and 5 bases had no gene match. The DNA of the CDR3 is TGTGCTAGTGGTACAGGGGCAAGGGAAAAACTGTTTTTT. Encoded protein: CASGTGAREKLFF.

The chain is built from TRBV7-2 and TRBJ2-1, with a possible D match to TRBD2 (6 bases). V lost 5 bases and J lost 0, with 17 bases in between. Germline lookup yields CDR1 SGHTA and CDR2 FQGNSA. This CDR3 spans 17 amino acids. CDR3 nucleotides: TGTGCCAGCAGCCTCGTCGGGACTCCCTACTCCTACAATGAGCAGTTCTTC. Its protein is CASSLVGTPYSYNEQFF.

This rearrangement joins TRBV9 to TRBJ1-5, with D perhaps matching TRBD1 (6 bases). Germline assignment: CDR1 SGDLS and CDR2 YYNGEE. This CDR3 has 13 residues. V was trimmed by 4 bases and J by 2 bases, leaving 7 bases between them. The CDR3, as DNA: TGTGCCAGCAGCCCAGGGGGCAATCAGCCCCAGCATTTT. Protein: CASSPGGNQPQHF.

The rearrangement links TRBV10-3 to TRBJ2-7, with 9 bases lining up with TRBD2. Looked up from germline, CDR1 is ENHRY and CDR2 is SYGVKD. Trimming at V came to 10 bases and at J to 1 base, leaving 8 bases not matched to a gene. CDR3 length equals 14 residues. In DNA, the CDR3 is TGTGCCACCACCTTAGCGGGAGTTTCCTACGAGCAGTACTTC. It codes for CATTLAGVSYEQYF.

V and J are TRBV11-2 and TRBJ1-4, with D unresolved. The length of the CDR3 is 15 residues. Trimming left V 5 bases short and J 0 bases short, with 10 bases between. The germline V gene encodes CDR1 SGHAT and CDR2 FQNNGV. Here the CDR3 DNA reads TGTGCCAGCAGCCCGGCGGGGTCAACTAATGAAAAACTGTTTTTT. Translated: CASSPAGSTNEKLFF.

The V and J genes are TRBV9 and TRBJ2-4; D may be TRBD1 (8 bases). The germline CDR1 and CDR2 sequences are SGDLS and YYNGEE. This CDR3 is 13 amino acids long. The V end was cut by 3 bases, the J end by 8 bases, with 12 bases between. The CDR3 sequence is CASSGTGRDIQYF. The DNA for the CDR3 is TGTGCCAGCAGCGGGACAGGGAGGGACATTCAGTACTTC.

This rearrangement joins TRBV29-1 to TRBJ1-1; D possibly corresponds to TRBD1 (6 bases). The germline V gene has CDR1 SQVTM and CDR2 ANQGSEA. The CDR3 runs 14 residues. V lost 4 bases and J 2 bases, leaving 14 bases between the germline ends. The CDR3: CSVVGGAGNTEAFF. The CDR3 DNA reads TGCAGCGTTGTGGGGGGGGCAGGCAACACTGAAGCTTTCTTT. Together with reference TRBV29-1 and TRBJ1-1, the CDR3 gives the full variable domain: SAVISQKPSRDICQRGTSLTIQCQVDSQVTMMFWYRQQPGQSLTLIATANQGSEATYESGFVIDKFPISRPNLTFSTLTVSNMSPEDSSIYLCSVVGGAGNTEAFFGQGTRLTVV.

The J gene is TRBJ1-2, the V gene TRBV4-1; no firm D call. Germline V gene lookup returns CDR1 MGHRA and CDR2 YSYEKL. With 0 bases removed from V and 7 bases from J, the gap between germline ends came to 9 bases. The CDR3 runs to 13 residues. The CDR3 region has the DNA TGCGCCAGCAGCCAAGATGGTCTGAGTGGCTACACCTTC. Translated: CASSQDGLSGYTF.

The chain uses TRBV7-9 and TRBJ2-3; 9 bases align to TRBD1. Per germline, CDR1 SEHNR and CDR2 FQNEAQ (reference sequence). Trimming at V came to 5 bases and at J to 6 bases, leaving 12 bases not matched to a gene. This CDR3 spans 16 amino acids. The DNA for the CDR3 is TGTGCCAGCAGCCAAAGTCCCGGGACAGGGACGGATACGCAGTATTTT. Translating it yields CASSQSPGTGTDTQYF.

The CDR3 DNA reads TGTGCCAGCAGCCAATCCGGGACAGGCGGTTCACCCCTCCACTTT. It translates to CASSQSGTGGSPLHF. This chain connects TRBV16 to TRBJ1-6, with 8 bases lining up with TRBD1. The ends lost 0 bases at V and 9 bases at J; junction bases unmatched: 4. The germline V gene encodes CDR1 KGHSY and CDR2 FQNENV. The CDR3 has 15 amino acids.

The J gene is TRBJ1-2, the V gene TRBV30, with D unclear. Trimming took 4 bases from V and 5 from J, leaving 14 bases between them. The CDR3 length is 13 residues. Looked up from germline, CDR1 is GTSNPN and CDR2 is SVGIG (reference sequence). The CDR3 DNA is TGTGCCTGGAACCCAATCCCGGGGTATGGCTACACCTTC. It translates to CAWNPIPGYGYTF.

This chain links TRBV6-5 with TRBJ2-6; weak D call: TRBD2 (5 bases). The CDR3 has 15 residues. V gave up 7 bases and J gave up 0 bases, with 10 bases separating them. CDR1 is MNHEY and CDR2 is SVGAGI in the germline V gene. The CDR3 reads CASKRDPSGANVLTF. DNA of the CDR3: TGTGCCAGCAAACGGGATCCCTCTGGGGCCAACGTCCTGACTTTC.

This clone was seen repeatedly, ten times or more. The chain carries TRBV2 and TRBJ2-7; weak D call: TRBD2 (6 bases). V lost 4 bases, J lost 6 bases, and 13 bases lay in between. Germline V gene sequence: CDR1 SNHLY, CDR2 FYNNEI. The CDR3 runs to 13 residues. CDR3 DNA sequence: TGTGCCAGCAGTGGGGACTCCCGGGGCGAGCAGTACTTC. Protein sequence: CASSGDSRGEQYF.

The gene calls are TRBV2 and TRBJ2-1; 11 nucleotides match TRBD2. In germline, CDR1 is SNHLY, CDR2 FYNNEI. The CDR3 has 16 residues. The trim removed 2 bases at V and 8 bases at J, leaving 8 bases unmatched. The CDR3 nucleotides are TGTGCCAGCAGTGAACAACTAGCGGGGGCTGGGGATGAGCAGTTCTTC. Translated: CASSEQLAGAGDEQFF.

The sample holds one count of this clone. The V and J genes are TRBV27 and TRBJ1-5; 8 bases match TRBD1. J lost 7 bases, V lost 5 bases, and 7 bases had no gene match. The CDR3 runs to 14 residues. Germline CDR1 is MNHEY and CDR2 is SMNVEV (reference sequence). CDR3 sequence reads: CASSPGQGGQPQHF. CDR3 coding DNA: TGTGCCAGCAGTCCTGGACAGGGTGGGCAGCCCCAGCATTTT.

CDR3 in DNA: TGTGCCAGCAGCCAAGATCAGGGGGCGGATGAGCCCCAGCATTTT. Translated, it gives CASSQDQGADEPQHF. This chain links TRBV4-2 with TRBJ1-5, with 8 bases aligning to TRBD1. Trimming took 0 bases from V and 8 from J; bases not matched to a gene: 6. In germline, CDR1 is LGHNA, CDR2 YNFKEQ. The CDR3 length is 15 residues.

V is TRBV30 and J is TRBJ1-2; tentatively, D is TRBD1 (5 bases). This CDR3 comprises 15 residues. The V gene lost 4 bases and the J gene lost 4 bases, with 19 bases spanning the gap. Germline assignment: CDR1 GTSNPN and CDR2 SVGIG (reference sequence). As DNA, the CDR3 is TGTGCCTGGATTCTCGACGGTACGGGGGTCTATGGCTACACCTTC. The encoded protein is CAWILDGTGVYGYTF. The full variable domain, its missing parts supplied by reference TRBV30 and TRBJ1-2, is SQTIHQWPATLVQPVGSPLSLECTVEGTSNPNLYWYRQAAGRGLQLLFYSVGIGQISSEVPQNLSASRPQDRQFILSSKKLLLSDSGFYLCAWILDGTGVYGYTFGSGTRLTVV.

V and J are TRBV2 and TRBJ2-1; D ambiguous. Germline loops: CDR1 SNHLY, CDR2 FYNNEI. The CDR3 contains 11 residues. V shed 8 bases and J shed 4 bases, with 6 bases lying between them. The CDR3 loop reads CASSRYNEQFF. CDR3 nucleotide sequence: TGTGCCAGCTCTAGATACAATGAGCAGTTCTTC.

This chain joins TRBV5-1 and TRBJ2-3, with 7 bases aligning to TRBD1. Germline loops: CDR1 SGHRS, CDR2 YFSETQ. This CDR3 is 12 amino acids long. The V gene end was trimmed by 6 bases and the J gene end by 6 bases; junction bases not matched to a gene: 4. This chain's CDR3 is CASNLRGDTQYF. The CDR3 nucleotides read TGCGCCAGCAACCTCAGGGGGGATACGCAGTATTTT.

This sequence joins TRBV27 and TRBJ2-1; 9 nucleotides align to TRBD2. This CDR3 region has 16 residues. Germline loops: CDR1 MNHEY, CDR2 SMNVEV (reference sequence). J lost 1 base, V lost 5 bases, and 6 bases had no gene match. The CDR3 DNA is TGTGCCAGCAGTCCGGTGGCGGGAGGGTCCTACAATGAGCAGTTCTTC. Its translation is CASSPVAGGSYNEQFF.

J is TRBJ1-1 and V is TRBV25-1; perhaps TRBD1 as D (6 bases). The CDR3 runs 15 residues. With 7 bases removed from V and 0 bases from J, the gap between germline ends came to 15 bases. CDR1 is MGHDK and CDR2 is SYGVNS in the germline V gene. CDR3 amino acids: CASKVAGDMNTEAFF. CDR3 DNA: TGTGCCAGCAAGGTTGCAGGGGACATGAACACTGAAGCTTTCTTT.

The gene calls are TRBV2 and TRBJ2-2; 7 bases line up with TRBD2. CDR1 SNHLY and CDR2 FYNNEI come from the germline V gene. The CDR3 sequence is 15 residues long. V trimming: 4 bases; J trimming: 7 bases; junction bases outside the gene matches: 9. The CDR3 bases are TGTGCCAGCAGTGGACGTGGGAGGGTCAGCGGGGAGCTGTTTTTT. Its translation: CASSGRGRVSGELFF.

The chain uses TRBV3-1 (or the pseudogene TRBV3-2) and TRBJ1-2, with TRBD1 as a possible D gene (6 bases). The CDR3 is made up of 13 amino acids. Germline V CDR1 and CDR2: LGHDT, YNNKEL (reference sequence). Deletions cut 5 bases from V and 4 bases from J, with 11 bases between. The CDR3 sequence: CASSSGAIYGYTF. CDR3 bases: TGTGCCAGCAGCTCAGGGGCTATCTATGGCTACACCTTC.

This clone was counted a few times. The rearrangement links TRBV5-1 to TRBJ1-5; 7 bases fit TRBD1. Germline assignment: CDR1 SGHRS and CDR2 YFSETQ. V was clipped by 4 bases and J by 5 bases; unmatched bases: 3. CDR3 length: 13 residues. CDR3 DNA sequence: TGCGCCAGCAGCCTAGACAGGGATCAGCCCCAGCATTTT. It codes for CASSLDRDQPQHF.

A word on this clone: A read error may produce the germline difference seen at one junction end. This chain uses TRBV5-1 with TRBJ2-5; TRBD2 aligns across 14 bases. This CDR3 is built from 13 residues. The germline V gene has CDR1 SGHRS and CDR2 YFSETQ. CDR3 loop: CASSGTSGGSIHF. CDR3 bases: TGCGCCAGCTCGGGGACTAGCGGGGGATCGATCCACTTC.

The chain carries TRBV23-1 and TRBJ2-7, with 8 nucleotides matching TRBD1. TRBV23-1 is noted as an ORF with a role that remains uncertain. V was pared by 0 bases and J by 2 bases, with 6 bases of the junction left unmatched. The CDR3 runs to 16 residues. The CDR3 DNA is TGCGCCAGCAGTCAATCTTGGGACAGGCCTACCTACGAGCAGTACTTC. As protein: CASSQSWDRPTYEQYF.

This sequence joins TRBV7-9 and TRBJ1-1; D is perhaps TRBD1 (5 bases). The ends were cut back, 3 bases at V and 7 bases at J, with 12 bases in the middle. CDR3 length: 13 residues. Germline loops: CDR1 SEHNR, CDR2 FQNEAQ (reference sequence). The CDR3 coding sequence is TGTGCCAGCAGCTTGGGGGGAGCGAATGAAGCTTTCTTT. This gives the protein CASSLGGANEAFF.

The V and J genes are TRBV19 and TRBJ1-1, with TRBD1 matching over 7 bases. CDR1 LNHDA and CDR2 SQIVND come from the germline V gene (reference sequence). The CDR3 length is 16 residues. Trimming cost V 5 bases and J 1 base; bases outside gene matches: 10. The CDR3 loop reads CASSELRGRRNTEAFF. CDR3 nucleotides: TGTGCCAGTAGTGAGCTGAGGGGGCGCAGGAACACTGAAGCTTTCTTT.

The gene calls are TRBV7-2 and TRBJ2-1, with 7 positions matching TRBD2. Germline V gives CDR1 SGHTA, CDR2 FQGNSA. The ends lost 0 bases at V and 10 bases at J; junction bases unmatched: 9. CDR3 length equals 15 residues. As DNA, the CDR3 is TGTGCCAGCAGCTTAGCAGCACCCGTCGGGGGGGAGCAGTTCTTC. Amino acids: CASSLAAPVGGEQFF.